Below, 5 T cell receptor beta chains from the same sample are listed, as sequenced in a study of control samples from healthy donors and cancer patients. Clones were read by immunoSEQ multiplex PCR, and TCRdb kept only the in-frame ones, dropping some. There are approximately 190,000 clones in the sample, with approximately 2.2% held by the top ten. Sequenced sample: blood. These receptor sequences come from a young woman in good health.

The chain joins TRBV18 to TRBJ1-4; D gene uncertain. Germline-derived CDR1 and CDR2 are KGHSH and LQKENI. Trimming stripped 6 bases from V and 4 bases from J, with 15 bases between. The CDR3 is 15 residues long. The CDR3 DNA reads as TGTGCCAGCTCCCCCGCGGGAGGGTATAATGAAAAACTGTTTTTT. Translating gives CASSPAGGYNEKLFF.

The rearrangement joins TRBV5-1 to TRBJ2-3; D is perhaps TRBD1 (6 bases). CDR1 and CDR2 from the germline V gene are SGHRS and YFSETQ. Trimming stripped 3 bases from V and 4 bases from J, with 21 bases between. This CDR3 is 17 amino acids long. CDR3 in DNA: TGCGCCAGCAGCTCCAACAGGGATGGTCCCTCCCCAGATACGCAGTATTTT. This encodes CASSSNRDGPSPDTQYF. The full variable domain, completed using reference TRBV5-1 and TRBJ2-3, is KAGVTQTPRYLIKTRGQQVTLSCSPISGHRSVSWYQQTPGQGLQFLFEYFSETQRNKGNFPGRFSGRQFSNSRSEMNVSTLELGDSALYLCASSSNRDGPSPDTQYFGPGTRLTVL.

The chain carries TRBV11-2 and TRBJ1-5, with a weak D call TRBD1 (5 bases). V was cut by 4 bases and J by 2 bases, with 12 bases left in between. The CDR3 extends over 15 amino acids. Per the germline V gene, CDR1 is SGHAT and CDR2 is FQNNGV. Written as DNA, the CDR3 is TGTGCCAGCAGCTCAGGGCACTTAGGCAATCAGCCCCAGCATTTT. Protein product: CASSSGHLGNQPQHF.

The chain combines TRBV6-6 with TRBJ1-5; no reliable D call. Trimming cost V 3 bases and J 5 bases, with 5 bases left between them. The V gene's germline CDR1 is MNHNY and CDR2 SVGAGI (reference sequence). The CDR3 length is 12 residues. CDR3 nucleotide sequence: TGTGCCAGCAGTTATTTGTATCAGCCCCAGCATTTT. Translation gives CASSYLYQPQHF.

V gene TRBV5-1 combines with J gene TRBJ2-1; tentatively, D is TRBD1 (6 bases). The length of the CDR3 is 17 residues. Germline V gene data show CDR1 as SGHRS and CDR2 as YFSETQ. Trimming stripped 1 base from V and 5 bases from J, with 19 bases between. CDR3 bases: TGCGCCAGCAGCTTGTTCCTCAGGGGTCTCTGGAACAATGAGCAGTTCTTC. Translated: CASSLFLRGLWNNEQFF.